Here is one TCR beta chain with its context. Its antigen specificity is not known. The input lacks base qualities; no much larger clone sits a single base away. Receptors were amplified or captured by 5' RACE. Sequencing instrument: Illumina HiSeq 2000. A universal primer binding site was added through template switching, and the final cDNA carried a unique molecular identifier so that TCR cDNA molecules could be counted accurately. Specific primers in the conserved constant-segment region were used to synthesize first-strand cDNA for TCR alpha and beta chains. To control for contamination, every cDNA library carried two barcodes: a SMART-Mk sample barcode plus Illumina barcodes. Two successive PCR steps introduced TruSeq adapter sequences along with Illumina sample barcodes. Sequencing of the TCR alpha and beta cDNA libraries was done on the Illumina HiSeq platform using custom primers. Turning to the authors' computational methods: MiGEC processed the raw reads to extract unique molecular identifiers, while MiXCR was used to determine the CDR3 positions. Recombination models were inferred per individual with the repgenHMM and IGoR tools using an EM algorithm. Shared clonotypes were analyzed with the tcR package in R, and sharing was normalized by the product of cloneset sizes. To study raw recombination free of thymic and clonal selection effects, out-of-frame nonproductive sequences were analyzed. TCRdb reanalyzed the raw reads on its own, using fastp at Q25 for trimming and MiXCR for clone calling, and kept in-frame beta chains. One record per CDR3 amino acid sequence lists the most common genes and DNA. The V and J calls come from TCRdb's annotation, not from the publication. Counted in this sample were about 660,000 distinct CDR3 sequences; over 8.5% of them appeared once. The ten most abundant clones make up around 0.98% of the sample.

This record comes from a study of identical twins (TCRdb year 2016). Regarding the complete study: To test whether fetal clonotypes persist, this study deep-sequenced TCR alpha and beta repertoires from monozygotic twins, from unrelated adults of various ages, and from cord blood. To rule out contamination, the twin experiments were replicated at different times with different library preparation protocols.

Study-level results and caveats: Abundant cord blood beta clonotypes had fewer insertions, young adult naive repertoires showed a similar but weaker trend, and memory repertoires showed no such trend. Compared with coincidental sharing between unrelated individuals, out-of-frame TCR alpha sequences shared between twins had an excess of sequences with low generation probability. Recombination models systematically underestimated out-of-frame TCR alpha sharing in monozygotic twins but agreed with sharing between unrelated individuals. Because the same donors could not be followed over many years, conclusions were based on cross-sectional statistical analysis. Invariant T cells such as MAIT and iNKT could partly confound zero-insertion analyses, although diverse VJ usage argued against such confounding for most clonotypes. Excess twin sharing in beta out-of-frame sequences was weaker because fewer shared sequences lowered the signal-to-noise ratio.

Every donor in the study was a healthy Caucasian. The twin cohort consisted of three pairs of female monozygotic twins, all aged about 18 to 29 years. The RNA used for TCR libraries was isolated from peripheral blood mononuclear cells. Per the germline V gene (reference sequence), WNHNN is the CDR1 and SYGVQD is the CDR2. The V end loses 0 bases and the J end loses 0 bases, and a stretch of 9 bases separates them. The CDR3 runs 15 amino acids, cysteine and phenylalanine included. The only DNA kept is the CDR3, 45 bases in frame from the first base. These data were likewise used in another study, on yellow fever vaccine responses in identical twins. The second study's paper adds: The authors reported that the T cell response to vaccination in identical twins appeared partly convergent and partly personalized. The study precisely tracked vaccine-responding T cell clones in identical twins.

The V and J segments used are TRBV10-1 and TRBJ2-7; tentative D gene TRBD1, with 5 bases matching. The sequence came from a woman between 18 and 30 years old in good health. The sequenced material came from PBMCs. The CDR3 region: CASSESTALSYEQYF. The nucleotide sequence reads TGCGCCAGCAGTGAGTCGACAGCCCTCTCCTACGAGCAGTACTTC.